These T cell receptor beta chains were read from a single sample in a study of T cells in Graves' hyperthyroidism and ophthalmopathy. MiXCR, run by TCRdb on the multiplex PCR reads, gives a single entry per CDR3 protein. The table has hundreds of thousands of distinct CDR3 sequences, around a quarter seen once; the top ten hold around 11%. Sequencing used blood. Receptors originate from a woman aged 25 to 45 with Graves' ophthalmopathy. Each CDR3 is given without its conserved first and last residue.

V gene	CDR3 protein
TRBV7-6	ASSLARGPNTEAF
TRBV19	ASISPGNQPQH
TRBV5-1	ASSSTGENYGYT
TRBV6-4	AKWASGSYEQY
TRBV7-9	ASSYRVKTGELF
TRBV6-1	ASQREGRSEQY
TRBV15	ATSTTWGSYEQY
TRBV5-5	ASSLGQLTYEQY
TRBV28	ASSSIGGDSYEQY
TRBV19	ASSTVGSHNEQY
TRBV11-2	ASSRWTGGLRAKNIKY
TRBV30	AWSQDRGLDEQY
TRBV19	ASSWTSTLAKNIQY
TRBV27	ASSSGLETSKQY
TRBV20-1	SAPGQKLYGYT
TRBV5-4	AYSERASYEQY
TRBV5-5	ASSDLRGRTGNTIY
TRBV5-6	ASSFGGRVETQY
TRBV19	ASSIRDSYGYT
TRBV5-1	ASSLRAGTGKTYEQY
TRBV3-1	ASSQEGVSYGYT
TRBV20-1	SASEGRMAF
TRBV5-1	ASSLPQANTGELF